This T cell receptor (beta chain) was documented in a study of tumor-infiltrating lymphocytes in primary liver carcinoma. At the level of the study: Lesions, classed as T1-T3 N0M0, spanned about 4.2 to 10 cm across.

With a constant-region primer, TCR beta cDNA was made from around 520 ng of total RNA. Three-round nested multiplex PCR performed with slightly modified ARM-PCR produced the TCR beta libraries. Two initial PCR rounds of around 10 cycles each paired TRBV1-TRBV30 forward primers with a C-beta reverse primer. Using its own MiXCR run on the multiplex PCR reads, TCRdb lists one record per CDR3 protein. This table holds fewer than 350,000 distinct CDR3 sequences, roughly two thirds found once. V was pared by 3 bases and J by 5 bases, with 13 bases between. The length of the CDR3 is 14 residues. Germline values: CDR1 SGHAT, CDR2 FQNNGV. For this clonotype: The target antigen is unknown.

Whole-study results and caveats: For tumor-adjacent and tumor-blood pairs, overlap was less than that seen for tumor region pairs.

In addition to blood RNA drawn from unsorted whole blood, germline DNA was extracted. They drew about 4 milliliters of peripheral blood before surgery. The specimen sequenced was peripheral blood. This sequence was found in a man aged 40-50 years with primary liver carcinoma and hepatitis B virus infection. The V gene is TRBV11-2, the J gene TRBJ2-5; D may be TRBD2 (6 bases). CDR3 sequence (DNA): TGTGCCAGCAGCTTTCGGGGTGGAGGGGAGACCCAGTACTTC. Amino acids: CASSFRGGGETQYF.